The clone carrying this T cell receptor beta chain has more than one count but fewer than ten. Its antigen remains unknown. The source of the sample is a study of identical twins. Study conclusions and caveats: The degree of excess twin sharing was weaker in beta out-of-frame sequences. Rather than following the same donors, the conclusions depended on cross-sectional statistical analysis. While abundant cord blood beta clonotypes carried fewer insertions, memory repertoires showed no such pattern.

Template switching added a universal primer site; cDNA carried unique molecular identifiers. TCRdb recomputed calls from the 5' RACE reads with MiXCR, one row per CDR3 protein. This repertoire shows about 570,000 distinct CDR3 sequences, 9.5% to 10% found once; its top ten account for roughly 3%. The CDR3 contains 14 residues. In germline, CDR1 is SGHRS, CDR2 YFSETQ. With 2 bases removed from V and 3 bases from J, the gap between germline ends came to 8 bases. The same sample was also used in a study of yellow fever vaccine responses in identical twins.

The clonotype comes from a woman aged 18 to 35 in good health. The source material was PBMCs. The rearrangement links TRBV5-1 to TRBJ2-2, with unresolved D. The CDR3, as DNA: TGCGCCAGCAGCTTTATGGGGTACACCGGGGAGCTGTTTTTT. This sequence encodes CASSFMGYTGELFF. Combining the CDR3 with reference TRBV5-1 and TRBJ2-2 gives the whole variable domain KAGVTQTPRYLIKTRGQQVTLSCSPISGHRSVSWYQQTPGQGLQFLFEYFSETQRNKGNFPGRFSGRQFSNSRSEMNVSTLELGDSALYLCASSFMGYTGELFFGEGSRLTVL.